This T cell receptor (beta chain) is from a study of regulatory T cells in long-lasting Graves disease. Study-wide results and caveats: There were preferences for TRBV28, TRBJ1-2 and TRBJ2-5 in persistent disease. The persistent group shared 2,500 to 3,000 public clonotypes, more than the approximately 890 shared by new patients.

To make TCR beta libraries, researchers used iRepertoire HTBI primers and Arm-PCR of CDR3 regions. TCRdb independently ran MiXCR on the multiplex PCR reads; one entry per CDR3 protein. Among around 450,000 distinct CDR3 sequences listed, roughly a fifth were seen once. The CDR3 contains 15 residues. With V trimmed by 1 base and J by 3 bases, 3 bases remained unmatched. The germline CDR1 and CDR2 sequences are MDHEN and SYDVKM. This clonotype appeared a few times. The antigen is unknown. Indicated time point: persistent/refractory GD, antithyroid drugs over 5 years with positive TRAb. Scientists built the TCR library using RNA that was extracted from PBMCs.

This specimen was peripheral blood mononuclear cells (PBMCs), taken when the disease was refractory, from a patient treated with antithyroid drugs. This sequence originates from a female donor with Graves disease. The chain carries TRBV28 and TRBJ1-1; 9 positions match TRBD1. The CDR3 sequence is CASSLFGQGYTEAFF. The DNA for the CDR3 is TGTGCCAGCAGTTTATTCGGACAGGGGTACACTGAAGCTTTCTTT. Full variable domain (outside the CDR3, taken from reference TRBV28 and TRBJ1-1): DVKVTQSSRYLVKRTGEKVFLECVQDMDHENMFWYRQDPGLGLRLIYFSYDVKMKEKGDIPEGYSVSREKKERFSLILESASTNQTSMYLCASSLFGQGYTEAFFGQGTRLTVV.